The next 22 T cell receptor beta chains were all read from a single sample in a study of control samples from healthy donors and cancer patients. Using immunoSEQ multiplex PCR, the repertoire was profiled, and TCRdb retains in-frame clones only, with some absent. In the table there are tens of thousands of clones, roughly nine tenths of which are singletons. The sample was blood. The receptors stem from a woman aged 70-85 years in good health.

This clone was observed a single time. This chain connects TRBV6-2 or TRBV6-3 to TRBJ1-6, with 8 bases fitting TRBD1. This CDR3 is 18 amino acids long. The J segment lost 7 bases and the V segment lost 2 bases, leaving 13 bases of the junction unmatched. Germline V gene data show CDR1 as MNHEY and CDR2 as SVGEGT. The CDR3 DNA sequence: TGTGCCAGCAGTTACACTGAAACTGGACAGGGAGGAAATTCACCCCTCCACTTT. Its protein is CASSYTETGQGGNSPLHF.

V is TRBV5-4 and J is TRBJ2-7; TRBD2 matches 8 bases. CDR3 length: 14 amino acids. Trimming removed 2 bases from V and 6 bases from J; junction bases left unmatched: 7. Germline V gives CDR1 SGHNT, CDR2 YYREEE (reference sequence). CDR3 nucleotides: TGTGCCAGCAGCTTCGGACGGGAGGGCCGCGAGCAGTACTTC. The encoded protein is CASSFGREGREQYF.

This clone was counted a single time. The rearrangement links TRBV6-5 to TRBJ1-2; D call uncertain. Trimming shortened V by 5 bases and J by 4 bases, and 14 bases separated the two germline ends. Germline CDR1 reads MNHEY; CDR2 reads SVGAGI. The CDR3 is 14 residues long. CDR3 DNA: TGTGCCAGCAGTACTGACGGACTATTCTATGGCTACACCTTC. Translated: CASSTDGLFYGYTF.

This rearrangement joins TRBV9 to TRBJ1-3, with no clear D. The ends were cut back, 4 bases at V and 5 bases at J, with 22 bases in the middle. The CDR3 contains 17 residues. Germline CDR1 and CDR2: SGDLS and YYNGEE. CDR3 sequence (DNA): TGTGCCAGCAGCCCCCGTGGTGGTCATGACCTTCGAAACACCATATATTTT. Residues: CASSPRGGHDLRNTIYF.

In the case of this clone: A read error may produce the germline difference seen at one junction end. The V gene is TRBV2, the J gene TRBJ1-5, with D possibly matching TRBD1 (5 bases). CDR3 length equals 11 residues. CDR1 is SNHLY, CDR2 FYNNEI, per germline. DNA for the CDR3: TGTGCCAGCAGTGGTCGGGGGTTAATGGGTTTT. Translated: CASSGRGLMGF.

V is TRBV10-3 and J is TRBJ1-1, with D perhaps matching TRBD1 (5 bases). CDR3 size: 12 residues. Looked up from germline, CDR1 is ENHRY and CDR2 is SYGVKD. Trimming shortened V by 7 bases and J by 4 bases, and 10 bases separated the two germline ends. The CDR3 loop is CAITSGGTEAFF. The CDR3 DNA reads TGTGCCATCACCAGCGGGGGCACTGAAGCTTTCTTT.

The rearrangement uses TRBV4-3 and TRBJ2-3; tentatively, D is TRBD1 or TRBD2 (6 bases each). Germline V gene sequence: CDR1 LGHNA, CDR2 YSLEER. The CDR3 spans 17 residues. V was clipped by 4 bases and J by 2 bases, with 19 bases between them. The CDR3 sequence is CASSPFPRGTYTDTQYF. The DNA of the CDR3 is TGCGCCAGCAGCCCTTTCCCAAGGGGGACTTACACAGATACGCAGTATTTT.

The chain has TRBV19 and TRBJ1-2; 8 bases map to TRBD1. Germline V gives CDR1 LNHDA, CDR2 SQIVND (reference sequence). The length of the CDR3 is 16 residues. V lost 1 base, J lost 2 bases, and 6 bases stayed unmatched. CDR3 sequence reads: CASSIVGQGANYGYTF. DNA of the CDR3: TGTGCCAGTAGTATAGTTGGACAGGGAGCGAACTATGGCTACACCTTC. Looking up the rest from reference TRBV19 and TRBJ1-2 gives the full variable domain: DGGITQSPKYLFRKEGQNVTLSCEQNLNHDAMYWYRQDPGQGLRLIYYSQIVNDFQKGDIAEGYSVSREKKESFPLTVTSAQKNPTAFYLCASSIVGQGANYGYTFGSGTRLTVV.

The V call is TRBV5-6, the J call TRBJ1-1, with D maybe TRBD1 (5 bases). The CDR3 extends over 15 amino acids. Looked up from germline, CDR1 is SGHDT and CDR2 is YYEEEE. V lost 4 bases, J lost 6 bases, and 19 bases lay in between. Written as DNA, the CDR3 is TGTGCCAGCAGCCTCCGGGTGGGGACCCATCCTGAAGCTTTCTTT. Its protein product is CASSLRVGTHPEAFF.

This clone showed up just once. V and J are TRBV11-2 and TRBJ2-7, with D tentatively TRBD1 (6 bases). Germline lookup yields CDR1 SGHAT and CDR2 FQNNGV. The CDR3 has 15 amino acids. Between the trimmed V and J ends, which lost 6 bases and 0 bases, there was a span of 15 bases. CDR3 loop: CASRVTGRNSYEQYF. Written as DNA, the CDR3 is TGTGCCAGCAGAGTTACAGGGCGAAACTCCTACGAGCAGTACTTC.

This clone was seen just once. This chain links TRBV5-6 with TRBJ2-7; D perhaps matches TRBD1 (6 bases). Germline CDR1 and CDR2: SGHDT and YYEEEE. The CDR3 runs to 13 residues. V was cut by 2 bases and J by 2 bases, with 8 bases left in between. Here the CDR3 reads CASSFGQTYEQYF. DNA of the CDR3: TGTGCCAGCAGCTTTGGACAGACCTACGAGCAGTACTTC.

This chain connects TRBV28 to TRBJ1-1; D is unresolved. This CDR3 spans 14 amino acids. Germline assignment: CDR1 MDHEN and CDR2 SYDVKM. Trimming left V 5 bases short and J 11 bases short, with 21 bases between. In DNA form, the CDR3 reads TGTGCCAGCAGTCCCTCGGGCTCCGACAAGGTGGCTTTCTTT. Translated, it gives CASSPSGSDKVAFF.

The genes are TRBV2 and TRBJ1-1; TRBD1 agrees at 7 bases. Germline CDR1 is SNHLY and CDR2 is FYNNEI. The ends lost 8 bases at V and 1 base at J; junction bases unmatched: 19. There are 18 residues in the CDR3. Here the CDR3 reads CASSYNRGGGARNTEAFF. The CDR3 DNA reads as TGTGCCAGCTCCTACAACCGGGGAGGGGGCGCGCGGAACACTGAAGCTTTCTTT.

The chain couples TRBV29-1 to TRBJ2-5; no firm D call. The V gene lost 0 bases and the J gene lost 8 bases, with 7 bases spanning the gap. The germline gives CDR1 SQVTM, CDR2 ANQGSEA. The CDR3 length is 11 residues. This CDR3 reads CSVEDLRTQYF. CDR3 nucleotides: TGCAGCGTTGAAGATCTCCGAACCCAGTACTTC.

This sequence joins TRBV3-1 (or the pseudogene TRBV3-2) and TRBJ1-2, with a weak D call TRBD1 (6 bases). CDR3 length: 16 residues. With 0 bases removed from V and 7 bases from J, the gap between germline ends came to 18 bases. Germline V gene sequence: CDR1 LGHDT, CDR2 YNNKEL (reference sequence). The CDR3 loop is CASSQDQGRGRIGYTF. CDR3 bases: TGTGCCAGCAGCCAAGATCAGGGCAGGGGTAGGATTGGCTACACCTTC.

V and J are TRBV5-1 and TRBJ1-3; a weak D match, TRBD1 (6 bases). The CDR3 has 16 amino acids. Germline values: CDR1 SGHRS, CDR2 YFSETQ. Trimming took off 4 bases at V and 2 bases at J, with 16 bases between the two ends. CDR3 DNA sequence: TGCGCCAGCAGCCTAGGACAGACCTCAACTGGAAACACCATATATTTT. Translating it yields CASSLGQTSTGNTIYF. Together with reference TRBV5-1 and TRBJ1-3, the CDR3 gives the full variable domain: KAGVTQTPRYLIKTRGQQVTLSCSPISGHRSVSWYQQTPGQGLQFLFEYFSETQRNKGNFPGRFSGRQFSNSRSEMNVSTLELGDSALYLCASSLGQTSTGNTIYFGEGSWLTVV.

This chain connects TRBV14 to TRBJ1-5; D unresolved. Germline CDR1 is SGHDN and CDR2 is FVKESK. V was cut by 0 bases and J by 7 bases, with 7 bases left in between. The CDR3 length is 13 residues. The CDR3 here is CASSQDLAQPQHF. Written as DNA, the CDR3 is TGTGCCAGCAGCCAAGACCTTGCCCAGCCCCAGCATTTT. The variable domain in full, with the rest retrieved from reference TRBV14 and TRBJ1-5, is EAGVTQFPSHSVIEKGQTVTLRCDPISGHDNLYWYRRVMGKEIKFLLHFVKESKQDESGMPNNRFLAERTGGTYSTLKVQPAELEDSGVYFCASSQDLAQPQHFGDGTRLSIL.

The CDR3 is CASSLDSPRGHGYTF. The CDR3 bases are TGCGCCAGCAGCCTGGACAGTCCAAGGGGCCATGGCTACACCTTC. V usage is TRBV5-1 and J usage is TRBJ1-2; TRBD1 is a possible D gene (6 bases). Trimming stripped 4 bases from V and 6 bases from J, with 19 bases between. There are 15 residues in the CDR3. Looked up from germline, CDR1 is SGHRS and CDR2 is YFSETQ.

V is TRBV19 and J is TRBJ1-6, with D perhaps matching TRBD1 (5 bases). CDR1 and CDR2 from the germline V gene are LNHDA and SQIVND (reference sequence). The CDR3 contains 12 residues. Trimming stripped 10 bases from V and 9 bases from J, with 13 bases between. CDR3 bases: TGTGCCACCAGTCAGGGAGGTTCACCCCTCCACTTT. Residues: CATSQGGSPLHF. Filled out from reference TRBV19 and TRBJ1-6, the complete variable domain reads DGGITQSPKYLFRKEGQNVTLSCEQNLNHDAMYWYRQDPGQGLRLIYYSQIVNDFQKGDIAEGYSVSREKKESFPLTVTSAQKNPTAFYLCATSQGGSPLHFGNGTRLTVT.

The V and J genes are TRBV7-8 and TRBJ1-4; TRBD1 agrees at 7 bases. The J segment lost 7 bases and the V segment lost 4 bases, leaving 3 bases of the junction unmatched. This CDR3 comprises 13 residues. Germline CDR1 reads SGHVS; CDR2 reads FQNEAQ. CDR3 loop: CASSYRGGEKLFF. CDR3 in DNA: TGTGCCAGCAGCTACAGGGGTGGTGAAAAACTGTTTTTT.

The chain has TRBV4-3 and TRBJ1-1; D is ambiguous. V lost 0 bases, J lost 9 bases, and 14 bases lay in between. From germline, CDR1 is LGHNA and CDR2 YSLEER. This CDR3 is 14 amino acids long. CDR3 DNA sequence: TGCGCCAGCAGCCAAGATACATCAGGTGACAAAGCTTTCTTT. Translating gives CASSQDTSGDKAFF.

The V call is TRBV6-2 or TRBV6-3, the J call TRBJ2-3, with D possibly being TRBD2 (6 bases). The V and J ends lost 8 bases and 4 bases respectively, with 13 bases between them. The CDR3 extends over 13 amino acids. Germline V gene data show CDR1 as MNHEY and CDR2 as SVGEGT. CDR3 protein: CASGSGVSDTQYF. CDR3 coding DNA: TGTGCCAGCGGTTCGGGAGTATCAGATACGCAGTATTTT.